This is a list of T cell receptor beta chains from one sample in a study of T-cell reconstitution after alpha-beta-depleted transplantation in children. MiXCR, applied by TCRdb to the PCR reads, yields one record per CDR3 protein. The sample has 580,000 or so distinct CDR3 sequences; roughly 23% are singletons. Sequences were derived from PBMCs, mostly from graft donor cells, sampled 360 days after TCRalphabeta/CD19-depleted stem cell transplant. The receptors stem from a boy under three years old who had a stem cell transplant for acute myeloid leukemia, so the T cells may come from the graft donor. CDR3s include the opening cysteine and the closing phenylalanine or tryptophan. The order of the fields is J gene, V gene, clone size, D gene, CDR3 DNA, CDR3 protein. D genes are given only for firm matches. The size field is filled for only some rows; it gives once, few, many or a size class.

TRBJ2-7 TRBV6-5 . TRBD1 TGTGCCAGCAGTTACCCGGGACAGGGGACTTACGAGCAGTACTTC CASSYPGQGTYEQYF
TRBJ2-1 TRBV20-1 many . TGCAGTGCTAGCCACGCCAAGGGGGGCGGTTTCAATGAGCAGTTCTTC CSASHAKGGGFNEQFF
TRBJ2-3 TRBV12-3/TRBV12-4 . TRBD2 TGTGCCAGCAGTACCCGACTAGCGGGGGTACCAGATACGCAGTATTTT CASSTRLAGVPDTQYF
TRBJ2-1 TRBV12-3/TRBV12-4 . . TGTGCCAGCAGTTTAGGCCCCTACTGGCCCCCATGGTACAATGAGCAGTTCTTC CASSLGPYWPPWYNEQFF
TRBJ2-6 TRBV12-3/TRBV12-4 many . TGTGCCAGCACCTACCTCGGGGGGCCTCGGGCCAACGTCCTGACTTTC CASTYLGGPRANVLTF
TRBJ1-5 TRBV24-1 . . TGTGCCACCAGTGAAGGGAGTCAGCCCCAGCATTTT CATSEGSQPQHF
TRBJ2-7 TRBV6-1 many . TGTGCCAGCACCGGGGCCTCCTACGAGCAGTACTTC CASTGASYEQYF
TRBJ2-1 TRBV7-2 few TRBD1 TGTGCCAGCAGCTTCGGAGACAGGGGGAGGTACAATGAGCAGTTCTTC CASSFGDRGRYNEQFF
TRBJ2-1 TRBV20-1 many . TGCAGTGCTAGAGTGGGGACGAGCTCCTACAATGAGCAGTTCTTC CSARVGTSSYNEQFF
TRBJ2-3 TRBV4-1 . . TGCGCCAGCAGCCAAGTGGATTTCAGCACAGATACGCAGTATTTT CASSQVDFSTDTQYF
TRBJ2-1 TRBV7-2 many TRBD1 TGTGCCAGCAGCCGACCAGGGGGTTCCTACAATGAGCAGTTCTTC CASSRPGGSYNEQFF
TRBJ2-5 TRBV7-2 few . TGTGCCAGCAGCTTTGCAGGGGAAGAGACCCAGTACTTC CASSFAGEETQYF
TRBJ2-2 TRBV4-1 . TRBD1 TGCGCCAGCAGCTTGGACAGGGCACCGACCACCGGGGAGCTGTTTTTT CASSLDRAPTTGELFF
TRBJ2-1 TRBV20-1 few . TGCAGTGCTAGAGTTTTGGGGAGCTCCTACAATGAGCAGTTCTTC CSARVLGSSYNEQFF
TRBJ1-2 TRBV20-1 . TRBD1 TGCAGTGCTAGAAACAGGGGGGTTGGCTATGGCTACACCTTC CSARNRGVGYGYTF
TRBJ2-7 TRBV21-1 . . TGTGCCGGGCCGGGAATACCCCAGGAAAGGCAGTACTTC CAGPGIPQERQYF
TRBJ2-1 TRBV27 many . TGTGCCAGCAGTAATACAGGTTACTCCTACAATGAGCAGTTCTTC CASSNTGYSYNEQFF
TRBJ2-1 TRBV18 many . TGTGCCAGCTCACCACCACGTCCCAGGTACAATGAGCAGTTCTTC CASSPPRPRYNEQFF
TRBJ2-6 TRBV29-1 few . TGCAGCGTTGAGTTGTTTGGGGAACCGGGACGGCCTCCTGGGGCCAACGTCCTGACTTTC CSVELFGEPGRPPGANVLTF
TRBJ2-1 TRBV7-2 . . TGTGCCAGCAGCTTTTGGGACAATGAGCAGTTCTTC CASSFWDNEQFF
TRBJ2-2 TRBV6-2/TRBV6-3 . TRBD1 TGTGCCAGCAGTTACAGAGGACAGGTGCTCACCGGGGAGCTGTTTTTT CASSYRGQVLTGELFF
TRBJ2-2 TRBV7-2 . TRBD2 TGTGCCAGCACCATGACTAGCGGAGGACTCACCGGGGAGCTGTTTTTT CASTMTSGGLTGELFF
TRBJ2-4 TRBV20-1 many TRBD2 TGCAGTGCTTTTAGCGGGGGGCTTGCCAAAAACATTCAGTACTTC CSAFSGGLAKNIQYF
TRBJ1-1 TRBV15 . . TGTGCCACCAGCAGAGTCACGAGGCGGGGCACTGAAGCTTTCTTT CATSRVTRRGTEAFF
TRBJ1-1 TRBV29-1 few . TGCAGCGTTACACTCCGGGCGGCCCTTGAAGCTTTCTTT CSVTLRAALEAFF
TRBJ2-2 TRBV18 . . TGTGCCAGCTCACCGGACCTAGCGATGACCGGGGAGCTGTTTTTT CASSPDLAMTGELFF
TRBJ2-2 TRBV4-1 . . TGCGCCAGCAGCGGGACCTACCTGGCCGGGGAGCTGTTTTTT CASSGTYLAGELFF
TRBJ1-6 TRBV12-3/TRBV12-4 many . TGTGCCAGCAGTTACGACGCGGGGGCCCTATCACCCCTCCACTTT CASSYDAGALSPLHF
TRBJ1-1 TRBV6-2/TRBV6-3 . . TGTGCCAGCAAATTTGGGTATGAAGCTTTCTTT CASKFGYEAFF
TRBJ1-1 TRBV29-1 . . TGCAGCGACGGGGGGCTGGGGGAAGCTTTCTTT CSDGGLGEAFF
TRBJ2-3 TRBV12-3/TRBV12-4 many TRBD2 TGTGCCAGCAGTTTTGTCAAATTCTCGCGGGGGAGAGGCACAGATACGCAGTATTTT CASSFVKFSRGRGTDTQYF
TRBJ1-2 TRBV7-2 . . TGTGCCAGCAGCCTCGAGGGGAGGTATGGCTACACCTTC CASSLEGRYGYTF
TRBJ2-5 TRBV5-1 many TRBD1 TGCGCCAGCAGCCCGACAGGGGGCCAAGAGACCCAGTACTTC CASSPTGGQETQYF
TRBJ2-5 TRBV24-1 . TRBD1 TGTGCCACCAGTGACGACGGGACAGGGTGGCAAGAGACCCAGTACTTC CATSDDGTGWQETQYF
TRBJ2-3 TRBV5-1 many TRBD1 TGCGCCAGCAGCTTGGCCTTAGGGGGCGCGGATACGCAGTATTTT CASSLALGGADTQYF
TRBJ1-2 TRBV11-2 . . TGTGCCAGCAGCGCCTTAGGCCCCAGCGGGTATGGCTACACCTTC CASSALGPSGYGYTF
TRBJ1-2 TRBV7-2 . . TGTGCCAGCAGCTTAAGAGGGAAGGGGATAGGCTACACCTTC CASSLRGKGIGYTF
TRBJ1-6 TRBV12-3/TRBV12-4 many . TGTGCCAGCAGTTTTGGGCAGCTCAGCTCCTATAATTCACCCCTCCACTTT CASSFGQLSSYNSPLHF
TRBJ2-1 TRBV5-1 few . TGCGCCAGCAGCTCAACCAGCGGACCCCCCGGAGAGCAGTTCTTC CASSSTSGPPGEQFF
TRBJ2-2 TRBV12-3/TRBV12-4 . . TGTGCCAGCAGTTTTTATCGGGAATCCCGGGCCGGGGAGCTGTTTTTT CASSFYRESRAGELFF
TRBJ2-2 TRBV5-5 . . TGTGCCAGCAGCTCTCACGGGGAGGCCGGGGAGCTGTTTTTT CASSSHGEAGELFF
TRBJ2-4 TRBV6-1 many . TGTGCCAGCAGTCCCCGGGAAGAAATCAAAAACATTCAGTACTTC CASSPREEIKNIQYF
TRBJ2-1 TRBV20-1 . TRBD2 TGCAGTGCTAGGGAGCGGGAAGCCTACAATGAGCAGTTCTTC CSAREREAYNEQFF
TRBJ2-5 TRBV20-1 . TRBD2 TGCAGTGCTTCGATGGGGACTAGCGGGGCGGGGACCCAGTACTTC CSASMGTSGAGTQYF
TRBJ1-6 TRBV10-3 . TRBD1 TGTGCCATCAGTCTTACCGGGACAGGGAATTCACCCCTCCACTTT CAISLTGTGNSPLHF
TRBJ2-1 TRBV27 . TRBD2 TGTGCCAGCAGTTTATCGGGGCTAGCGGGGGGATCATCGTACAATGAGCAGTTCTTC CASSLSGLAGGSSYNEQFF
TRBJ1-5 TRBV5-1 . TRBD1 TGCGCCAGCAGCCCACAGGGGGCTAGCAATCAGCCCCAGCATTTT CASSPQGASNQPQHF
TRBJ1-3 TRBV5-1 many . TGCGCCAGCAGCTTGGTCGGCGACATAGTATCTGGAAACACCATATATTTT CASSLVGDIVSGNTIYF
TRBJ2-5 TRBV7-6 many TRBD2 TGTGCCAGCAGCTTAGTGGCTAGCGGGGGGGCCGCAGAGACCCAGTACTTC CASSLVASGGAAETQYF
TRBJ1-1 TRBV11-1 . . TGTGCCAGCAGCTTACATTCGCCGGGGGACACTGAAGCTTTCTTT CASSLHSPGDTEAFF
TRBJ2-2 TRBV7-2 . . TGTGCCAGCAGCTCTTTGCACACCGGGGAGCTGTTTTTT CASSSLHTGELFF
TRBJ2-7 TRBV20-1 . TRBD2 TGCAGTGCTAGCGGCGGGGGGGCCTCCTACGAGCAGTACTTC CSASGGGASYEQYF
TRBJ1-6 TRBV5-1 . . TGCGCCAGCAGCTTGGAGTCAGGCAATTCACCCCTCCACTTT CASSLESGNSPLHF
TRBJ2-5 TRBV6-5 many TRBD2 TGTGCCAGCAGTTACGGACTAGCGGGGACCCAGTACTTC CASSYGLAGTQYF